This T cell receptor beta chain is from a study of technical replicates of blood from a handful of donors (dated by TCRdb to 2017 to 2019). Library generation was performed with the immunoSEQ multiplex PCR assay. The table comes from immuneACCESS by way of TCRdb, which keeps in-frame sequences with V and J called. Part of the clones is missing from these tables; in studies checked, under half for an unresolved V gene and the rest for unknown reasons. The sample table shows about 89,000 clones, and about 94% are seen once. The top ten constitute more than 0.2% of the sample. A note on this clone: This clone's antigen is unknown. Per-base quality was not reported, and no clone a single base away is much larger than it.

The germline V gene (reference sequence) sets CDR1 to SEHNR and CDR2 to FQNEAQ. The CDR3 contains 13 residues, cysteine and phenylalanine counted. The DNA shown is the 39-base CDR3, in frame from base 1. V is clipped by 8 bases and J by 2 bases, and the sequence between their germline boundaries is 12 bases long. This chain joins TRBV7-9 to TRBJ1-2, with the identity of the D gene unclear. The sequenced sample was T cells isolated from PBMCs. The clonotype originates from a human donor in good health. The CDR3 corresponds to CASARGGNYGYTF. The nucleotide sequence is given as TGTGCCAGCGCAAGAGGAGGAAACTATGGCTACACCTTC.